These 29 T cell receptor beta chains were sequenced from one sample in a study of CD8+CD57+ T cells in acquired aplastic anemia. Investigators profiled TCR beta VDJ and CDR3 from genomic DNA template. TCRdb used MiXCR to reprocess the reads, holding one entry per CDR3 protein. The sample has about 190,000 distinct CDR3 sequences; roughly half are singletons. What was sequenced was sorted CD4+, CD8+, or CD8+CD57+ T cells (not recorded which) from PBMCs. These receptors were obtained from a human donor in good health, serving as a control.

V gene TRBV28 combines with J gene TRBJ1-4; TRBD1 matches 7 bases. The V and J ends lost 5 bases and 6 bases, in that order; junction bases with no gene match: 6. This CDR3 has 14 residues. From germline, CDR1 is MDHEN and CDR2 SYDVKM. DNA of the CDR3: TGTGCCAGCAGTACGACAGGGTTCGATGAAAAACTGTTTTTT. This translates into CASSTTGFDEKLFF. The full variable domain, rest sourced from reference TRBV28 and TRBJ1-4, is DVKVTQSSRYLVKRTGEKVFLECVQDMDHENMFWYRQDPGLGLRLIYFSYDVKMKEKGDIPEGYSVSREKKERFSLILESASTNQTSMYLCASSTTGFDEKLFFGSGTQLSVL.

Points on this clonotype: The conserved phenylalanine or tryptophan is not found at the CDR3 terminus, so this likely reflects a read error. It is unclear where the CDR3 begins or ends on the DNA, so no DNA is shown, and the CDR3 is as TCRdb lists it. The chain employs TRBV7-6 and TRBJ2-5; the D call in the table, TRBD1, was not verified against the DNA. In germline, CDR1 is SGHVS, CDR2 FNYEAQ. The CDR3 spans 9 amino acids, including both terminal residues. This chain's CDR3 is CASSHRGAL.

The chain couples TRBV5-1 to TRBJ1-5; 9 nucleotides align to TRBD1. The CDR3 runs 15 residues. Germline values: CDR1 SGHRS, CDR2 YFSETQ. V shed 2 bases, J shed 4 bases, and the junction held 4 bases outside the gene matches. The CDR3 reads CASSLQGAGNQPQHF. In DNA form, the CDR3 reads TGCGCCAGCAGCTTACAGGGGGCGGGTAATCAGCCCCAGCATTTT.

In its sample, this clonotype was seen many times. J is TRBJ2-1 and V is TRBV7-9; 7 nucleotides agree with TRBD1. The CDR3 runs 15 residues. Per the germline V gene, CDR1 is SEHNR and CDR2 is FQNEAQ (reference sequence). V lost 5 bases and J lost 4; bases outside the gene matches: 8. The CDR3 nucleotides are TGTGCCAGCAGCATAACAGGGGTTGGGTACAATGAGCAGTTCTTC. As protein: CASSITGVGYNEQFF.

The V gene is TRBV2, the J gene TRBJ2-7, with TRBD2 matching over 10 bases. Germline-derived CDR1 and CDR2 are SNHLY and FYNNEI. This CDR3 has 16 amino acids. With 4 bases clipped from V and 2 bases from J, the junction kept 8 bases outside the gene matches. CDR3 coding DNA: TGTGCCAGCAGTGTATTGGCTAGCGGGGGTCCCTACGAGCAGTACTTC. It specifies CASSVLASGGPYEQYF.

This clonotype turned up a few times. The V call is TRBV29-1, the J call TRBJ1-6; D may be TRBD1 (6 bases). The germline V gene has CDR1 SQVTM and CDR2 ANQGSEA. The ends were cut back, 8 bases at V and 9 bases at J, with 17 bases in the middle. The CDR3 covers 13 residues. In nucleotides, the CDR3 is TGCAGCTTGGAAGGGGGGGTTCGTTCACCCCTCCACTTT. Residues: CSLEGGVRSPLHF.

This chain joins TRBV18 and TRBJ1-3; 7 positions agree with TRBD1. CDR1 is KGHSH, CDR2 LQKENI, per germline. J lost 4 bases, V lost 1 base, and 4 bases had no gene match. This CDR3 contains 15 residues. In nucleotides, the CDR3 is TGTGCCAGCTCACCACAGGGGGCAGGAGGAAACACCATATATTTT. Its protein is CASSPQGAGGNTIYF.

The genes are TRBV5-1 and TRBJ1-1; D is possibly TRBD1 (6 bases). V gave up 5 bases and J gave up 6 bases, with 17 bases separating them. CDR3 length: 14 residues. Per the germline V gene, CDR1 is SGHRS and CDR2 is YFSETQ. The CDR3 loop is CASRVIGGAPEAFF. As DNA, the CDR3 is TGCGCCAGCAGGGTAATCGGGGGCGCGCCTGAAGCTTTCTTT. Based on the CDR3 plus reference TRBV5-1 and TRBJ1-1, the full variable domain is KAGVTQTPRYLIKTRGQQVTLSCSPISGHRSVSWYQQTPGQGLQFLFEYFSETQRNKGNFPGRFSGRQFSNSRSEMNVSTLELGDSALYLCASRVIGGAPEAFFGQGTRLTVV.

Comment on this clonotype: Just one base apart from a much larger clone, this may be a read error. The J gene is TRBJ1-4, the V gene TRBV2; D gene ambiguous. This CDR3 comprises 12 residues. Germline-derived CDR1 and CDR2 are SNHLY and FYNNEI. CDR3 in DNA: TGTGTCAGCAGTCATAGACTAGCGGGGTACGTTTTT. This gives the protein CVSSHRLAGYVF. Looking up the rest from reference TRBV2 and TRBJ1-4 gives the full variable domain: EPEVTQTPSHQVTQMGQEVILRCVPISNHLYFYWYRQILGQKVEFLVSFYNNEISEKSEIFDDQFSVERPDGSNFTLKIRSTKLEDSAMYFCVSSHRLAGYVFGSGTQLSVL.

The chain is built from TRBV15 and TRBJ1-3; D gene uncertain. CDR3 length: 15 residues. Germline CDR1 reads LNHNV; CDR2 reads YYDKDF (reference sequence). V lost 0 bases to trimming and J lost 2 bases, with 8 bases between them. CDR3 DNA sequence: TGTGCCACCAGCAGAGATAGCACTACTGGAAACACCATATATTTT. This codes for CATSRDSTTGNTIYF.

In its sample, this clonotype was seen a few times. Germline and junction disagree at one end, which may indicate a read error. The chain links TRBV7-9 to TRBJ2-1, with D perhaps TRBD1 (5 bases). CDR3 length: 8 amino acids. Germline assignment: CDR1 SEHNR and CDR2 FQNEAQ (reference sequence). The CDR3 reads CASSFQGF. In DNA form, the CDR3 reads TGTGCCAGCAGCTTTCAGGGCTTC. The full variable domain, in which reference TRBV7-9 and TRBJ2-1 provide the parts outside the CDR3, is DTGVSQNPRHKITKRGQNVTFRCDPISEHNRLYWYRQTLGQGPEFLTYFQNEAQLEKSRLLSDRFSAERPKGSFSTLEIQRTEQGDSAMYLCASSFQGFGPGTRLTVL.

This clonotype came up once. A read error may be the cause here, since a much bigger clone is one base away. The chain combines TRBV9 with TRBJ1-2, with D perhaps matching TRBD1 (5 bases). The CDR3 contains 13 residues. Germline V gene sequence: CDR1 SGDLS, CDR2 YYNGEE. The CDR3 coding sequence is TGTGCCAGCACCCGCCAGGGTTCTTATGGCTACGCCTTC. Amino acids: CASTRQGSYGYAF.

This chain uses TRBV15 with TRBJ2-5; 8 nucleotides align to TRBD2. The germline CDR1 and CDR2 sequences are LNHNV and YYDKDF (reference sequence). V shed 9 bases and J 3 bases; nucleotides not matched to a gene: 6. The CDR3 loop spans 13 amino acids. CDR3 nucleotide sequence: TGTGCCACGGGGCGGGGGGATGAAGAGACCCAGTACTTC. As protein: CATGRGDEETQYF.

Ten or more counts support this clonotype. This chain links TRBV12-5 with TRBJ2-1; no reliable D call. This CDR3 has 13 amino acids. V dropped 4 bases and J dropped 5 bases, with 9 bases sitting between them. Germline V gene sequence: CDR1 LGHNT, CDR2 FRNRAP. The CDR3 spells CASGWGIDNEQFF. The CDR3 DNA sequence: TGTGCTAGTGGTTGGGGTATCGACAATGAGCAGTTCTTC.

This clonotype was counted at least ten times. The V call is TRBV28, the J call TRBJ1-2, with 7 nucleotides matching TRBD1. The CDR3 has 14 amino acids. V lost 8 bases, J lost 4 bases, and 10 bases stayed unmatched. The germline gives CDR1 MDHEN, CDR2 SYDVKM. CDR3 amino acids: CASLNVAGGYGYTF. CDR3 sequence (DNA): TGTGCCAGCTTAAACGTGGCAGGGGGCTATGGCTACACCTTC.

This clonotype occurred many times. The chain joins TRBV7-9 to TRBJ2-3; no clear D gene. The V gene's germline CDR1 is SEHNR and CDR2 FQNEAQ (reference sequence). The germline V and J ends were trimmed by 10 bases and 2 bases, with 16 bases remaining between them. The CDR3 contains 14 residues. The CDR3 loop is CATQIEPTTDTQYF. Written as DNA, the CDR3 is TGTGCCACTCAAATAGAGCCCACCACAGATACGCAGTATTTT.

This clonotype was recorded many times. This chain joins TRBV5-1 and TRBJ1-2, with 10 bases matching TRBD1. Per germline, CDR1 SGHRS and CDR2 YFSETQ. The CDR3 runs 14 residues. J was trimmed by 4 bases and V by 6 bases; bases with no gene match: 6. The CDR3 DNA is TGCGCCAGCAACGAGGGGGACAGGGGCTATGGCTACACCTTC. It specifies CASNEGDRGYGYTF.

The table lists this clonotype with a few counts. The CDR3 loop is CSAAPAGQGNSPLHF. The CDR3 DNA reads TGCAGTGCTGCCCCCGCGGGACAGGGGAATTCACCCCTCCACTTT. The chain carries TRBV20-1 and TRBJ1-6; TRBD1 agrees at 10 bases. Germline CDR1 reads DFQATT; CDR2 reads SNEGSKA (reference sequence). This CDR3 comprises 15 residues. V dropped 5 bases and J dropped 7; count of bases not matched to a gene: 8.

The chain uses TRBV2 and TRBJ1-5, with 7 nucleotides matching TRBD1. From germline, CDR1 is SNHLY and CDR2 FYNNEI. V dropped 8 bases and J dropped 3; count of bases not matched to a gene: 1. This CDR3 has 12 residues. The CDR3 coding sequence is TGTGCCAGCGGGACAGACAATCAGCCCCAGCATTTT. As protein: CASGTDNQPQHF.

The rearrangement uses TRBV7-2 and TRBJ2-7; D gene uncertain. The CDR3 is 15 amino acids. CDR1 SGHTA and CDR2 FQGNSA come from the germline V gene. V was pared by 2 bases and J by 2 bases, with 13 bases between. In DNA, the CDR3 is TGTGCCAGCAGCTTATCGGTGCAGGCGACCTACGAGCAGTACTTC. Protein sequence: CASSLSVQATYEQYF.

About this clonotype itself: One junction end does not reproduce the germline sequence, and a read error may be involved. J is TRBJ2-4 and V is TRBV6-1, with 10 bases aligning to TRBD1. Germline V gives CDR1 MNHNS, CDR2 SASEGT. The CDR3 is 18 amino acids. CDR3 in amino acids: CASELTGTGVLAKNIEYF. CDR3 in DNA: TGTGCCAGCGAACTAACGGGGACAGGGGTCTTGGCCAAAAACATTGAGTACTTC.

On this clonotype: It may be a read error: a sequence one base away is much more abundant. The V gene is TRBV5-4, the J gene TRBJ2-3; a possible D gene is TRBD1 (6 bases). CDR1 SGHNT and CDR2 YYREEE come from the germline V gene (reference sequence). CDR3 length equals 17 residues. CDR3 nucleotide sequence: TGTGCCAGCAGCTTGAGGATAGGGGGTGGCCGCACAGATACGCAGTGTTTT. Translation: CASSLRIGGGRTDTQCF.

For the CDR3, the DNA is TGTGCCAGCAGCCAAGATGGGCCTGGGACGCAGTATTTT. Protein sequence: CASSQDGPGTQYF. The V and J genes are TRBV11-3 and TRBJ2-3; no definite D call. The CDR3 loop spans 13 amino acids. V lost 5 bases to trimming and J lost 9 bases, with 15 bases between them. In germline, CDR1 is SGHNT, CDR2 YENEEA.

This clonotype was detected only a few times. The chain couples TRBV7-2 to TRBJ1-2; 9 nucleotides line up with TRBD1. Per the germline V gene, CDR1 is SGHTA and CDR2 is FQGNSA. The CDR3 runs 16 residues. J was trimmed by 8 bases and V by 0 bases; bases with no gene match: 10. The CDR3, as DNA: TGTGCCAGCAGCTTAGCCGGCCGGGACAGGGCGCTGGGCTACACCTTC. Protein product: CASSLAGRDRALGYTF.

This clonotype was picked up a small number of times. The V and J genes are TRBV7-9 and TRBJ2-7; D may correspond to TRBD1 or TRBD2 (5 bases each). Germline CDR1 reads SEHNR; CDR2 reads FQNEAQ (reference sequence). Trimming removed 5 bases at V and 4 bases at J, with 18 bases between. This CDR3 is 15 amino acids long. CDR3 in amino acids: CASSTSGVPGYEQYF. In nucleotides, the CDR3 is TGTGCCAGCAGCACTAGTGGGGTGCCAGGGTACGAGCAGTACTTC.

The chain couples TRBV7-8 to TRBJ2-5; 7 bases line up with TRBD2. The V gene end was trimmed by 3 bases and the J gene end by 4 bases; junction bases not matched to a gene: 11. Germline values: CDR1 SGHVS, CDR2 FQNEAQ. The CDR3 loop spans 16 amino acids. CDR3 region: CASSLAGVVIGETQYF. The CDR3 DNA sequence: TGTGCCAGCAGCTTGGCGGGGGTGGTAATCGGAGAGACCCAGTACTTC.

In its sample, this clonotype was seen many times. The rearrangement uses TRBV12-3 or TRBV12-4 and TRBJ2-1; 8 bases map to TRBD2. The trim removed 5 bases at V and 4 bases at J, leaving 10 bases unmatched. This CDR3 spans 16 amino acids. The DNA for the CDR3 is TGTGCCAGCAGTCCCCTTACGGGGGGGACGTACAATGAGCAGTTCTTC. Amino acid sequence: CASSPLTGGTYNEQFF.

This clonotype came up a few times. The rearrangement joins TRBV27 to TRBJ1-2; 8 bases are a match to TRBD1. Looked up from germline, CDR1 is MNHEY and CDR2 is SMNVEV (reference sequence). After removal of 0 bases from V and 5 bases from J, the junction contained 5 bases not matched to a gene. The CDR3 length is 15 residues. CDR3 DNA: TGTGCCAGCAGTTTATCGCAGGGGGCCCTTTATGGCTACACCTTC. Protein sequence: CASSLSQGALYGYTF.

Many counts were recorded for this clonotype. The CDR3 sequence: CASSQDTGGVGTEAFF. The CDR3 coding sequence is TGTGCCAGCAGCCAAGATACAGGGGGTGTCGGCACTGAAGCTTTCTTT. The rearrangement uses TRBV4-2 and TRBJ1-1, with 8 positions matching TRBD1. This CDR3 contains 16 residues. Per germline, CDR1 LGHNA and CDR2 YNFKEQ. The trim removed 0 bases at V and 4 bases at J, leaving 7 bases unmatched.